This TCR beta chain was sequenced during a study of cytotoxic CD8 clonotypes in ibrutinib-treated CLL. General study points: The clonality went up when patients responded to ibrutinib and dropped back toward baseline at progression.

Clones were sequenced by immunoSEQ multiplex PCR, and TCRdb holds only the in-frame ones, with some missing. The top ten clones hold 18% of a sample with tens of thousands of clones, approximately 45% of them seen once. V lost 3 bases and J lost 1; bases outside the gene matches: 0. This CDR3 has 14 residues. Germline CDR1 is GTSNPN and CDR2 is SVGIG (reference sequence). Genomic DNA (around 2 micrograms) was obtained from cryopreserved PBMCs for construction of TCR beta libraries. About this clone itself: The target antigen is unknown.

The V and J genes are TRBV30 and TRBJ2-1; TRBD2 matches at 10 bases. The sequences come from PBMCs, collected before ibrutinib treatment. The source of this sequence is a human donor with chronic lymphocytic leukemia. CDR3 amino acids: CAWRLAGSYNEQFF. CDR3 DNA sequence: TGTGCCTGGAGACTAGCGGGGTCCTACAATGAGCAGTTCTTC.